This TCR beta chain originates from a study of CD8 T cells in ankylosing spondylitis. General observations from the study: Earlier literature documents some of the motif variants in reactive arthritis synovial fluid and blood. Apparently characteristic of ankylosing spondylitis blood was a TCR beta motif (roughly eight highly homologous variants).

Germline-derived CDR1 and CDR2 are LGHDT and YNNKEL (reference sequence). This CDR3 comprises 17 residues. Trimming cost V 1 base and J 2 bases, with 16 bases left between them. This clonotype was picked up many times. Its cognate antigen is unknown. TCRdb reanalysed the 5' RACE reads using MiXCR and keeps one entry per CDR3 protein. The data show around 140,000 distinct CDR3 sequences, roughly 18% seen once. The TCR was taken from a male donor with ankylosing spondylitis. Sequenced sample: blood, either unsorted or a sorted T cell fraction (not recorded which). V usage is TRBV3-1 and J usage is TRBJ2-3; a possible D gene is TRBD2 (5 bases). The CDR3 sequence is CASSQGTGALITDTQYF. In DNA form, the CDR3 reads TGTGCCAGCAGCCAAGGGACTGGCGCCCTGATCACAGATACGCAGTATTTT.